These 18 T cell receptor beta chains came from one sample sequenced in a study of response to subunit inactivated influenza vaccine. TCRdb reprocessed the RT-PCR reads with MiXCR, giving one entry per CDR3 protein. Of 490,000 or so distinct CDR3 sequences detected, about 7.6% appear once; the ten largest clones hold 10% to 15%. The specimen comprised PBMCs from blood, sampled roughly 24 months after vaccination. All receptors derive from a man between 50 and 69 years old who received an inactivated influenza vaccine.

This clonotype turned up a few times. This chain uses TRBV7-2 with TRBJ1-1, with 9 bases matching TRBD1. The CDR3 consists of 15 residues. CDR1 and CDR2 (germline): SGHTA, FQGNSA. Losses at the gene ends were 0 bases for V and 7 bases for J; bases not matched to a gene: 6. The CDR3 DNA follows: TGTGCCAGCAGCTTAGCGCCTGGGACAGGGAGTGAAGCTTTCTTT. Protein product: CASSLAPGTGSEAFF.

This clonotype was detected many times. DNA of the CDR3: TGTGCCAGCAGTCGACAGGGTAGTGGCAATCAGCCCCAGCATTTT. Amino acid sequence: CASSRQGSGNQPQHF. The genes are TRBV6-2 or TRBV6-3 and TRBJ1-5; 7 bases are shared with TRBD1. CDR1 and CDR2 from the germline V gene are MNHEY and SVGEGT. With V trimmed by 5 bases and J by 2 bases, 6 bases remained unmatched. The CDR3 runs to 15 residues.

This chain joins TRBV27 and TRBJ1-5; possibly TRBD1 for D (6 bases). From germline, CDR1 is MNHEY and CDR2 SMNVEV (reference sequence). The length of the CDR3 is 13 residues. Trimming left V 6 bases short and J 5 bases short, with 11 bases between. Here the CDR3 DNA reads TGTGCCAGCAGCCCCGGGACATATCAGCCCCAGCATTTT. It specifies CASSPGTYQPQHF.

The genes are TRBV20-1 and TRBJ2-7, with 10 positions matching TRBD1. Germline values: CDR1 DFQATT, CDR2 SNEGSKA (reference sequence). J lost 5 bases, V lost 7 bases, and 14 bases had no gene match. The CDR3 covers 15 residues. CDR3: CSVLRGDRGRNEQYF. Here the CDR3 DNA reads TGCAGTGTCCTCCGAGGGGACAGGGGCAGAAACGAGCAGTACTTC.

This clonotype turned up a few times. This chain uses TRBV14 with TRBJ2-1; D not certain. This CDR3 has 11 amino acids. Germline V gives CDR1 SGHDN, CDR2 FVKESK. With 6 bases removed from V and 5 bases from J, the gap between germline ends came to 5 bases. In nucleotides, the CDR3 is TGTGCCAGCAGTATCCACAATGAGCAGTTCTTC. Translating gives CASSIHNEQFF. The variable domain in full, completed from reference TRBV14 and TRBJ2-1, reads EAGVTQFPSHSVIEKGQTVTLRCDPISGHDNLYWYRRVMGKEIKFLLHFVKESKQDESGMPNNRFLAERTGGTYSTLKVQPAELEDSGVYFCASSIHNEQFFGPGTRLTVL.

CDR3 sequence reads: CASSLDGFQETQYF. For the CDR3, the DNA is TGTGCCAGCAGTCTAGACGGATTCCAAGAGACCCAGTACTTC. The chain couples TRBV12-3 or TRBV12-4 to TRBJ2-5; unclear D gene. Trimming removed 5 bases from V and 1 base from J, with 11 bases in between. This CDR3 is 14 amino acids long.

The sample holds a few counts of this clonotype. V and J are TRBV5-1 and TRBJ2-3; 10 nucleotides line up with TRBD2. CDR3 length: 16 amino acids. Trimming cost V 0 bases and J 3 bases; bases outside gene matches: 4. CDR1 and CDR2 (germline): SGHRS, YFSETQ. The CDR3 is CASSLGASGRTDTQYF. CDR3 coding DNA: TGCGCCAGCAGCTTGGGAGCTAGCGGGAGAACAGATACGCAGTATTTT.

This clonotype was seen a few times. The V and J genes are TRBV20-1 and TRBJ2-1; D possibly corresponds to TRBD2 (5 bases). V was cut by 1 base and J by 3 bases, with 16 bases left in between. Germline lookup yields CDR1 DFQATT and CDR2 SNEGSKA (reference sequence). CDR3 length: 16 amino acids. The chain's CDR3 is CSARVGERTVYNEQFF. The CDR3 region has the DNA TGCAGTGCTAGAGTGGGAGAGCGAACCGTCTACAATGAGCAGTTCTTC.

This clonotype was counted at least ten times. This chain links TRBV6-1 with TRBJ2-6; D is ambiguous. V was pared by 5 bases and J by 9 bases, with 14 bases between. The length of the CDR3 is 14 residues. CDR1 and CDR2 from the germline V gene are MNHNS and SASEGT. CDR3 sequence: CASSSKWAVNVLTF. In DNA form, the CDR3 reads TGTGCCAGCAGTAGCAAGTGGGCGGTCAACGTCCTGACTTTC.

This clonotype was observed at least ten times. The junction departs from germline at one end; a sequencing error may be responsible. The gene calls are TRBV7-7 and TRBJ2-1; the D gene is possibly TRBD2 (6 bases). The CDR3 contains 14 residues. Germline CDR1 reads SSHAT; CDR2 reads FNYEAQ (reference sequence). The CDR3 sequence is CASSKAGTVNEQFF. The CDR3 nucleotides are TGTGCTAGCAGCAAAGCCGGGACTGTCAATGAGCAGTTCTTC.

The V and J genes are TRBV2 and TRBJ1-2, with no clear D. V lost 2 bases and J 7 bases, leaving 8 bases between the germline ends. The CDR3 loop spans 12 amino acids. Germline V gene sequence: CDR1 SNHLY, CDR2 FYNNEI. The CDR3 DNA reads as TGTGCCAGCAGTGAAACGAGAGGTGGCTACACCTTC. It yields the protein CASSETRGGYTF.

This chain connects TRBV6-2 or TRBV6-3 to TRBJ1-5, with no clear D. CDR3 length: 16 amino acids. Trimming took 2 bases from V and 1 from J, leaving 12 bases between them. Germline assignment: CDR1 MNHEY and CDR2 SVGEGT. In nucleotides, the CDR3 is TGTGCCAGCAGTTACCCCGGCGTCTGGAGCAATCAGCCCCAGCATTTT. Translation: CASSYPGVWSNQPQHF.

This clonotype was found a few times. The chain joins TRBV20-1 to TRBJ2-1; 9 bases are shared with TRBD2. With 4 bases clipped from V and 0 bases from J, the junction kept 7 bases outside the gene matches. Germline V gene lookup returns CDR1 DFQATT and CDR2 SNEGSKA (reference sequence). This CDR3 contains 16 residues. The DNA of the CDR3 is TGCAGTGCTAAGTCGGCGGGGGGGCTCTCCTACAATGAGCAGTTCTTC. Translating gives CSAKSAGGLSYNEQFF.

This clonotype was observed at least ten times. The V gene is TRBV28, the J gene TRBJ2-1; TRBD2 matches at 7 bases. The CDR3 covers 16 residues. CDR1 is MDHEN and CDR2 is SYDVKM in the germline V gene. J lost 7 bases, V lost 6 bases, and 15 bases had no gene match. The CDR3 DNA is TGTGCCAGCAGCACGCTAGCGGCCATACCTCGGAATGAGCAGTTCTTC. Its protein is CASSTLAAIPRNEQFF.

The V and J genes are TRBV7-2 and TRBJ2-5; D is perhaps TRBD2 (6 bases). The ends were cut back, 1 base at V and 5 bases at J, with 14 bases in the middle. CDR1 and CDR2 (germline): SGHTA, FQGNSA. The CDR3 sequence is 15 residues long. The CDR3 region is CASSLVFGREETQYF. The CDR3 DNA sequence: TGTGCCAGCAGCTTAGTGTTTGGACGGGAGGAGACCCAGTACTTC. Variable domain in full (rest from reference TRBV7-2 and TRBJ2-5): GAGVSQSPSNKVTEKGKDVELRCDPISGHTALYWYRQSLGQGLEFLIYFQGNSAPDKSGLPSDRFSAERTGGSVSTLTIQRTQQEDSAVYLCASSLVFGREETQYFGPGTRLLVL.

There are many counts of this clonotype. The chain joins TRBV27 to TRBJ1-1; D call uncertain. The CDR3 is 13 amino acids. V was cut by 0 bases and J by 6 bases, with 8 bases left in between. The V gene's germline CDR1 is MNHEY and CDR2 SMNVEV (reference sequence). The CDR3 spells CASSLSRISEAFF. The CDR3, as DNA: TGTGCCAGCAGTTTATCGAGGATTTCTGAAGCTTTCTTT.

This clonotype was observed a handful of times. The J gene is TRBJ2-7, the V gene TRBV11-1; either TRBD1 or TRBD2 may fit D (5 bases each). The V gene lost 7 bases and the J gene lost 2 bases, with 18 bases spanning the gap. The CDR3 is 15 amino acids. Germline V CDR1 and CDR2: SGHAT, FQDESV (reference sequence). The CDR3 DNA reads as TGTGCCAGCAACTCCGTGGGAGAGGGGCCCTACGAGCAGTACTTC. This encodes CASNSVGEGPYEQYF.

This clonotype came up a few times. The V gene is TRBV20-1, the J gene TRBJ1-6, with 8 bases that match TRBD1. Germline CDR1 reads DFQATT; CDR2 reads SNEGSKA (reference sequence). V shed 4 bases, J shed 8 bases, and the junction held 10 bases outside the gene matches. This CDR3 has 15 amino acids. The CDR3 nucleotides read TGCAGTGCTATCGCAGGGGGCTTGTGGGATTCACCCCTCCACTTT. It codes for CSAIAGGLWDSPLHF.